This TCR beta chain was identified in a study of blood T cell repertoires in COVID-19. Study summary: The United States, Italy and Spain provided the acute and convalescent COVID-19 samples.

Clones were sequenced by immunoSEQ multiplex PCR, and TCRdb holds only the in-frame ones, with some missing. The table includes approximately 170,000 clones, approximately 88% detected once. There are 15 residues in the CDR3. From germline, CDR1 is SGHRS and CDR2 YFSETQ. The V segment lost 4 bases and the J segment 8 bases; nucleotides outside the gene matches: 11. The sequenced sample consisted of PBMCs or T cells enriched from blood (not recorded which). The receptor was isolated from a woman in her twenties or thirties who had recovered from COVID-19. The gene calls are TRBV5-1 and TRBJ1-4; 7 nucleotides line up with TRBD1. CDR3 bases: TGCGCCAGCAGCATTTCAGGGGGGAGTCACGAAAAACTGTTTTTT. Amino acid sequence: CASSISGGSHEKLFF.